What follows describes a single T cell receptor beta chain. The V gene's germline CDR1 is SGHAT and CDR2 FQNNGV. The CDR3 is 12 residues long. Trimming stripped 4 bases from V and 10 bases from J, with 8 bases between. Original data processing: Owing to the provision of junction-only sequences devoid of quality scores by immunoSEQ, filtering differed. Some clones are missing from TCRdb's copy, which holds only in-frame ones; the method was immunoSEQ multiplex PCR. That table furnishes V, J and clone size, whereas the DNA furnished D and trimming. The data show roughly 500,000 clones, with 70% to 80% seen just once and approximately 13% held by the top ten. The data derive from a study of shared clonotypes between healthy human individuals.

This clonotype was obtained from a woman aged 40 to 50 in good health. Some clones in this sample may be carry-over from other donors' samples. This chain joins TRBV11-2 and TRBJ1-6; no firm D call. The material sequenced was PBMCs. The CDR3 sequence is CASSSLNSPLHF. CDR3 DNA sequence: TGTGCCAGCAGCTCTTTGAACTCACCCCTCCACTTT.